This T cell receptor beta chain came from a study of blood T cells in healthy people across ages. Total RNA extracted from each sample amounted to at least 6 micrograms. A J-beta primer mix and a sample-barcoded 5' primer were used in a second PCR of about 6 to 12 cycles. Via MiXCR, TCRdb re-called the 5' RACE reads, giving one row per CDR3 protein. The table has 550,000 to 800,000 distinct CDR3 sequences, 32% seen once. This clonotype was seen ten or more times. The sequencing sample was made of blood. The origin of this receptor is a woman at least 80 years old in good health.

Here the CDR3 reads CASSRDQNYNSPLHF. DNA for the CDR3: TGTGCCAGCTCGCGGGACCAAAACTATAATTCACCCCTCCACTTT. V is TRBV18 and J is TRBJ1-6, with a tentative D call TRBD1 (5 bases). V was trimmed by 6 bases and J by 3 bases, leaving 12 bases between them. The CDR3 consists of 15 residues. Germline CDR1 KGHSH, CDR2 LQKENI.